The 9 T cell receptor beta chains below all came from one sample that was sequenced in a study of T cell repertoires in cytomegalovirus infection. Via MiXCR, TCRdb re-called the reads, giving one row per CDR3 protein. The sample includes 350,000 to 450,000 distinct CDR3 sequences, 15% to 20% seen only once; the top ten take roughly 9%. Sequenced: PBMCs. These receptors all come from a human donor in good health (CMV status not recorded). Some clones in this sample may be carry-over from other donors' samples.

This chain connects TRBV29-1 to TRBJ2-5; TRBD2 matches 10 bases. Trimming removed 6 bases from V and 5 bases from J; junction bases left unmatched: 9. Germline CDR1 is SQVTM and CDR2 is ANQGSEA. There are 14 residues in the CDR3. DNA for the CDR3: TGCAGCGTCCGAGCGGGAGGGCCATTGGAGACCCAGTACTTC. Translation gives CSVRAGGPLETQYF.

There are many counts of this clonotype. This chain joins TRBV7-8 and TRBJ2-7; perhaps D is TRBD1 or TRBD2 (5 bases each). This CDR3 has 13 amino acids. Germline CDR1 and CDR2: SGHVS and FQNEAQ. Trimming shortened V by 4 bases and J by 2 bases, and 9 bases separated the two germline ends. CDR3 coding DNA: TGTGCCAGCAGCTCCTCGGGACCCTACGAGCAGTACTTC. Translating gives CASSSSGPYEQYF. Drawing the rest from reference TRBV7-8 and TRBJ2-7, the complete variable domain is GAGVSQSPRYKVAKRGQDVALRCDPISGHVSLFWYQQALGQGPEFLTYFQNEAQLDKSGLPSDRFFAERPEGSVSTLKIQRTQQEDSAVYLCASSSSGPYEQYFGPGTRLTVT.

The sample holds many counts of this clonotype. The CDR3 spells CASSQSPGDEQYF. DNA of the CDR3: TGTGCCAGCAGCCAAAGCCCGGGGGACGAGCAGTACTTC. The gene calls are TRBV7-8 and TRBJ2-7; D is possibly TRBD2 (6 bases). Trimming took off 5 bases at V and 5 bases at J, with 13 bases between the two ends. CDR1 and CDR2 (germline): SGHVS, FQNEAQ. This CDR3 contains 13 residues.

The table lists this clonotype with many counts. The V and J genes are TRBV7-2 and TRBJ2-1; D is unresolved. V lost 4 bases to trimming and J lost 10 bases, with 14 bases between them. This CDR3 is 13 amino acids long. Germline V gene sequence: CDR1 SGHTA, CDR2 FQGNSA. CDR3 bases: TGTGCCAGCAGCTCAACTTATTCCGGGGAGCAGTTCTTC. Amino acids: CASSSTYSGEQFF.

This chain joins TRBV29-1 and TRBJ1-1, with 9 bases lining up with TRBD1. There are 13 residues in the CDR3. The junction had 4 bases not matched to a gene; V was cut back by 4 bases and J by 4 bases. CDR1 SQVTM and CDR2 ANQGSEA come from the germline V gene. This chain's CDR3 is CSVGGTGSTEAFF. CDR3 DNA sequence: TGCAGCGTTGGAGGGACAGGGAGCACTGAAGCTTTCTTT.

This clonotype was observed a few times. This chain connects TRBV28 to TRBJ1-2; D gene unclear. V gave up 1 base and J gave up 7 bases, with 10 bases separating them. Germline CDR1 MDHEN, CDR2 SYDVKM. The CDR3 runs to 13 residues. The DNA for the CDR3 is TGTGCCAGCAGTTTATATCGGGAAGCTGGCTACACCTTC. Encoded protein: CASSLYREAGYTF.

At least ten counts were recorded for this clonotype. This chain connects TRBV7-2 to TRBJ1-1, with TRBD1 matching over 8 bases. J was trimmed by 4 bases and V by 5 bases; bases with no gene match: 3. The V gene's germline CDR1 is SGHTA and CDR2 FQGNSA. This CDR3 is 13 amino acids long. The CDR3 DNA follows: TGTGCCAGCAGCCGCCAGGGGGCCACTGAAGCTTTCTTT. Protein product: CASSRQGATEAFF.

The rearrangement joins TRBV11-1 to TRBJ2-1; D might be TRBD1 (6 bases). V was shortened by 4 bases and J by 9 bases, with 19 bases between the two germline ends. The CDR3 is made up of 15 amino acids. Germline-derived CDR1 and CDR2 are SGHAT and FQDESV (reference sequence). CDR3 nucleotide sequence: TGTGCCAGCAGCTCCCGGGACAAGGGTCGCGTTGAGCAGTTCTTC. Its protein is CASSSRDKGRVEQFF.

In its sample, this clonotype was seen many times. The gene calls are TRBV5-6 and TRBJ2-1; unclear D gene. There are 14 residues in the CDR3. The germline V gene encodes CDR1 SGHDT and CDR2 YYEEEE. Trimming removed 1 base from V and 4 bases from J, with 9 bases in between. For the CDR3, the DNA is TGTGCCAGCAGCTTGATCGGCGGTTACAATGAGCAGTTCTTC. Translating it yields CASSLIGGYNEQFF.